These 3 T cell receptor beta chains originate from one sample sequenced in a study of a mutant IDH1 vaccine in newly diagnosed glioma. Time point described: week 23, last vaccination. The investigators gave 300 ug of mutant IDH1 20-mer peptide in each vaccine dose, together with topical imiquimod. No antigens are known for them. Using immunoSEQ multiplex PCR, the repertoire was profiled, and TCRdb retains in-frame clones only, with some absent. The sample lists 75,000 to 80,000 clones; about 85% were seen once. The specimen comprised PBMCs, sampled from a glioma patient whose treatment included an IDH1 peptide vaccine. These receptor sequences come from a woman in her forties or fifties with glioma.

The chain couples TRBV11-3 to TRBJ1-3; D is perhaps TRBD1 (5 bases). Per the germline V gene, CDR1 is SGHNT and CDR2 is YENEEA. The CDR3 loop spans 15 amino acids. V was cut by 1 base and J by 0 bases, with 7 bases left in between. The CDR3 DNA follows: TGTGCCAGCAGCTTAGGAGACAGCTCTGGAAACACCATATATTTT. Encoded protein: CASSLGDSSGNTIYF.

A remark on this clone: At one end the junction does not follow the germline gene, possibly because of a read error. The chain combines TRBV19 with TRBJ2-7; weak D call: TRBD1 (6 bases). The CDR3 covers 14 residues. Germline CDR1 and CDR2: LNHDA and SQIVND (reference sequence). This CDR3 reads CASSIGGSYYEQYF. In nucleotides, the CDR3 is TGTGCCAGTAGCATAGGGGGTTCGTACTACGAGCAGTACTTC.

The chain links TRBV28 to TRBJ2-1, with 15 bases fitting TRBD2. Germline values: CDR1 MDHEN, CDR2 SYDVKM. V lost 6 bases and J lost 6; bases outside the gene matches: 12. CDR3 length: 18 amino acids. In nucleotides, the CDR3 is TGTGCCAGCAGCCTACCCGGGACTAGCGGGAGGTCGGCCAATGAGCAGTTCTTC. This translates into CASSLPGTSGRSANEQFF. Using reference TRBV28 and TRBJ2-1 for the parts outside the CDR3, the full variable domain is DVKVTQSSRYLVKRTGEKVFLECVQDMDHENMFWYRQDPGLGLRLIYFSYDVKMKEKGDIPEGYSVSREKKERFSLILESASTNQTSMYLCASSLPGTSGRSANEQFFGPGTRLTVL.